Listed below are T cell receptor beta chains from one sample, sequenced in a study of blood T cell repertoires in COVID-19. Repertoires were generated with immunoSEQ multiplex PCR, while TCRdb's copy carries only in-frame clones and drops some. The sample yields 92,000 or so clones, roughly 78% seen once. Sequencing used peripheral blood. Receptor source: a woman of 80 years or more with acute or convalescent COVID-19. Both conserved end residues are part of each CDR3. D genes are given only for firm matches. A clone size is listed for some rows: how often the clone was seen (once, few, many), or a class if it is expanded.

j_call: TRBJ2-7; d_call: TRBD1; v_call: TRBV28; cdr3_length: 12; clone_size: NA; cdr3_nt: TGTGCCAGCAGTCCGCTGGACAGGTCGCAGTACTTC; cdr3_aa: CASSPLDRSQYF
j_call: TRBJ1-5; d_call: TRBD1; v_call: TRBV24-1; cdr3_length: 16; clone_size: NA; cdr3_nt: TGTGCCACCAGTGACACCGGGACAGGGGACAATCAGCCCCAGCATTTT; cdr3_aa: CATSDTGTGDNQPQHF
j_call: TRBJ1-2; d_call: NA; v_call: TRBV28; cdr3_length: 14; clone_size: NA; cdr3_nt: TGTGCCAGCAGTTCGCTGACTATCAAGAGCGGCTACACCTTC; cdr3_aa: CASSSLTIKSGYTF
j_call: TRBJ1-2; d_call: NA; v_call: TRBV18; cdr3_length: 16; clone_size: NA; cdr3_nt: TGTGCCAGCTCACCCAGGGCCTCTACCGCAGGCTATGGCTACACCTTC; cdr3_aa: CASSPRASTAGYGYTF
j_call: TRBJ2-2; d_call: NA; v_call: TRBV12-3/TRBV12-4; cdr3_length: 13; clone_size: many; cdr3_nt: TGTGCCAGCAGCCTTAGCGGGACAGGGTTGCTGTTTTTT; cdr3_aa: CASSLSGTGLLFF
j_call: TRBJ2-5; d_call: NA; v_call: TRBV15; cdr3_length: 17; clone_size: once; cdr3_nt: TGTGCCACCAGCAGAGGATCGGGGGGCCCTGGTCAAGAGACCCAGTACTTC; cdr3_aa: CATSRGSGGPGQETQYF
j_call: TRBJ1-1; d_call: TRBD1; v_call: TRBV28; cdr3_length: 15; clone_size: NA; cdr3_nt: TGTGCCAGCAGTATACAACAGGGGTGGAACACTGAAGCTTTCTTT; cdr3_aa: CASSIQQGWNTEAFF
j_call: TRBJ1-5; d_call: NA; v_call: TRBV11-2; cdr3_length: 13; clone_size: NA; cdr3_nt: TGTGCCAGCAGCTTAAATGTGCGTCAGCCCCAGCATTTT; cdr3_aa: CASSLNVRQPQHF
j_call: TRBJ1-2; d_call: NA; v_call: TRBV6-2/TRBV6-3; cdr3_length: 13; clone_size: NA; cdr3_nt: TGTGCCAGCAGTTACTCGAAAGCCTATGGCTACACCTTC; cdr3_aa: CASSYSKAYGYTF
j_call: TRBJ1-3; d_call: NA; v_call: TRBV6-5; cdr3_length: 15; clone_size: NA; cdr3_nt: TGTGCCAGCAGCCGCGACAGCTTCTCTGGAAACACCATATATTTT; cdr3_aa: CASSRDSFSGNTIYF
j_call: TRBJ1-1; d_call: NA; v_call: TRBV2; cdr3_length: 12; clone_size: NA; cdr3_nt: TGTGCCAGCAGTGAAGCACGCGATGAAGCTTTCTTT; cdr3_aa: CASSEARDEAFF
j_call: TRBJ1-2; d_call: NA; v_call: TRBV7-2; cdr3_length: 14; clone_size: NA; cdr3_nt: TGTGCCAGCAGCTTTAGGGGGGGGCCTTATGGCTACACCTTC; cdr3_aa: CASSFRGGPYGYTF
j_call: TRBJ2-7; d_call: NA; v_call: TRBV7-8; cdr3_length: 12; clone_size: NA; cdr3_nt: TGTGCCAGCAGCCCCGGGGGTTACGAGCAGTACTTC; cdr3_aa: CASSPGGYEQYF
j_call: TRBJ2-3; d_call: NA; v_call: TRBV12-5; cdr3_length: 13; clone_size: NA; cdr3_nt: TGTGCTAGTGGGCCAACCGGGGCAGATACGCAGTATTTT; cdr3_aa: CASGPTGADTQYF
j_call: TRBJ2-7; d_call: NA; v_call: TRBV7-6; cdr3_length: 14; clone_size: once; cdr3_nt: TGTGCCAGCAGCTTAGCTCCCAGGTCCTACGAGCAGTACTTC; cdr3_aa: CASSLAPRSYEQYF
j_call: TRBJ2-7; d_call: NA; v_call: TRBV7-2; cdr3_length: 15; clone_size: NA; cdr3_nt: TGTGCCAGCAGCTTAGCCGGACAGTCGAACTACGAGCAGTACTTC; cdr3_aa: CASSLAGQSNYEQYF
j_call: TRBJ2-5; d_call: NA; v_call: TRBV7-8; cdr3_length: 15; clone_size: once; cdr3_nt: TGTGCCAGCAGCCTACTCCGGGGTCCAAAAGAGACCCAGTACTTC; cdr3_aa: CASSLLRGPKETQYF
j_call: TRBJ2-7; d_call: TRBD1; v_call: TRBV6-5; cdr3_length: 15; clone_size: NA; cdr3_nt: TGTGCCAGCAGTTATGGGGGACAGGGACAATACGAGCAGTACTTC; cdr3_aa: CASSYGGQGQYEQYF
j_call: TRBJ1-3; d_call: TRBD1; v_call: TRBV7-9; cdr3_length: 17; clone_size: NA; cdr3_nt: TGTGCCAGCAGCCTCTACCCGGGGACAGGGTCAGGAAACACCATATATTTT; cdr3_aa: CASSLYPGTGSGNTIYF
j_call: TRBJ2-1; d_call: TRBD2; v_call: TRBV28; cdr3_length: 14; clone_size: NA; cdr3_nt: TGTGCCTCCTCCGGCGCGGGGGGCAACAATGAGCAGTTCTTC; cdr3_aa: CASSGAGGNNEQFF
j_call: TRBJ1-5; d_call: NA; v_call: TRBV2; cdr3_length: 16; clone_size: few; cdr3_nt: TGTGCCAGCAGTGACCGGACAAGGTATAGCAATCAGCCCCAGCATTTT; cdr3_aa: CASSDRTRYSNQPQHF
j_call: TRBJ2-7; d_call: TRBD2; v_call: TRBV27; cdr3_length: 15; clone_size: NA; cdr3_nt: TGTGCCAGCAGTTTCGCGGGGGGGGATACCTACGAGCAGTACTTC; cdr3_aa: CASSFAGGDTYEQYF
j_call: TRBJ2-3; d_call: NA; v_call: TRBV4-2; cdr3_length: 16; clone_size: NA; cdr3_nt: TGTGCCAGCAGCCAAGATCTAGGGGGGGAGGCAGATACGCAGTATTTT; cdr3_aa: CASSQDLGGEADTQYF
j_call: TRBJ1-3; d_call: NA; v_call: TRBV18; cdr3_length: 16; clone_size: NA; cdr3_nt: TGTGCCAGCTCACTACTCCGGGACAAAGCATGGAACACCATATATTTT; cdr3_aa: CASSLLRDKAWNTIYF
j_call: TRBJ1-5; d_call: NA; v_call: TRBV2; cdr3_length: 13; clone_size: NA; cdr3_nt: TGTGCCAGCACTCGGTTCAGCAATCAGCCCCAGCATTTT; cdr3_aa: CASTRFSNQPQHF
j_call: TRBJ2-5; d_call: TRBD1; v_call: TRBV5-4; cdr3_length: 13; clone_size: NA; cdr3_nt: TGTGCCAGCAGGGGACAGGCTCAAGAGACCCAGTACTTC; cdr3_aa: CASRGQAQETQYF